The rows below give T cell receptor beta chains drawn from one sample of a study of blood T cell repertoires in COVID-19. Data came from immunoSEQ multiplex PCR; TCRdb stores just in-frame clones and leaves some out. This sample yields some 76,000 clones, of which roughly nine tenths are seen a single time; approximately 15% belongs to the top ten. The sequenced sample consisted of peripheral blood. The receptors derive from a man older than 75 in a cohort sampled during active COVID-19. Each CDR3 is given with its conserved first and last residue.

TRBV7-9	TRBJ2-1	CASRIPSGLAGGEQFF
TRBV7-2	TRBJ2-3	CASSSQGGNQDTQYF
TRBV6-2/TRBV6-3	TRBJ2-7	CASSAGGPEQYF
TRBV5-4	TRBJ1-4	CASSFASGGGREKLFF
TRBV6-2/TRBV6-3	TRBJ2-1	CASSSGGANYNEQFF
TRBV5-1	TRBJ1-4	CASTKGAANEKLFF
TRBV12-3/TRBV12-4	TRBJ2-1	CASSLANNEQFF
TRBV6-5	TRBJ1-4	CASSPANGGHVKLFF
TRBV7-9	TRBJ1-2	CASSLGQPGDYGYTF
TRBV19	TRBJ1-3	CASSPIPGYGGNTIYF
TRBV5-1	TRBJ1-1	CASSLGDTEAFF
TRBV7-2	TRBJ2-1	CASSLTGLAGAYNEQFF
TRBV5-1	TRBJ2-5	CASSLAQGGQTQYF
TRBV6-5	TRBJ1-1	CASSYSTTGGRTEAFF
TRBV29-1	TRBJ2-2	CSVGRDYTGELFF
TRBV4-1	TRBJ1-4	CASSQEDRVNEKLFF
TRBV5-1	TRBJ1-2	CASSPGAGEYGYTF
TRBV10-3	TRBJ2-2	CATYRTTNTGELFF
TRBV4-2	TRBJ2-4	CASSQVKGLAAAKNIQYF
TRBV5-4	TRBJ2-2	CASSLQGGAGELFF
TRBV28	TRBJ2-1	CASSKTGQGVYNEQFF
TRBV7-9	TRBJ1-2	CASRLDRVSGYTF
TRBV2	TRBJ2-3	CASSGRGSGTTDTQYF
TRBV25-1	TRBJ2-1	CASSDYRGNEQFF
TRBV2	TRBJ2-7	CASSEAAGNYEQYF
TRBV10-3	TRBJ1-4	CAISESRNEKLFF
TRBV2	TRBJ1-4	CASSDRSGNEKLFF
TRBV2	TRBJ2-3	CASSEHTVQYF
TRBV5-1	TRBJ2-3	CASSRSSGGSTDTQYF
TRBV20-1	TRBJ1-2	CSAAEGDGYTF
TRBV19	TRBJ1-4	CASSPGQASGANEKLFF
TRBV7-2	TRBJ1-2	CASSLGAGYSSAYGYTF
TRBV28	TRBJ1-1	CASSLTGGAVRAFF
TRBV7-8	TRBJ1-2	CASSLTTGSDYGYTF
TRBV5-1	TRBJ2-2	CASSPSPGNTGELFF
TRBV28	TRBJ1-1	CASTNYDGQGMNTEAFF
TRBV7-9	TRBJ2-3	CASSQSGQGTDTQYF
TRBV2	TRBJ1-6	CASSQRGNNSPLHF
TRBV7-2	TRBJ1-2	CASSPTIYGYTF